This TCR beta chain comes out of a study of shared clonotypes between healthy human individuals. Study-level background: Researchers assigned three CD4 naive, three CD4 memory, two CD8 naive and one CD8 memory plate to each donor.

The investigators split CD4+ cells into a CD45RA+ naive subset and a CD45RA-negative memory subset. Study results and limitations: The rarefaction results pointed to incomplete sorted-subset sequencing despite large depth. An anticipated effect of sequencing depth on clonotype sharing among donors was recognized.

V was cut by 5 bases and J by 0 bases, with 9 bases left in between. Germline V gene sequence: CDR1 MNHEY, CDR2 SMNVEV (reference sequence). The CDR3 is 14 residues long. This clone was detected only once. What it binds is unknown. The repertoire was sequenced with immunoSEQ multiplex PCR; TCRdb's copy has only in-frame clones and lacks some. The table has about 2.3 million clones, 85% to 95% seen once. The gene calls are TRBV27 and TRBJ2-3; tentatively, D is TRBD2 (6 bases). This sequence originates from a man between 18 and 35 years old in good health. Some clones in this sample may be carry-over from other donors' samples. The sequenced sample was naive CD4+ T cells from PBMCs. Described subset: CD45RA+ positively selected. The CDR3 DNA reads as TGTGCCAGCAGTGTTGGAGGGAGCACAGATACGCAGTATTTT. This sequence encodes CASSVGGSTDTQYF.